One sample yielded the 22 T cell receptor beta chains listed below, sequenced in a study of blood T cell repertoires in COVID-19 (dated by TCRdb to 2019 to 2021). Library preparation employed the immunoSEQ multiplex PCR assay. The clones in this table, taken by TCRdb from immuneACCESS, are in-frame only. Not every clone is retained; where verified, under half of the shortfall comes from an unresolved V gene, and the cause of the rest is unknown. The sample has 24,000 or so clones on record, around 75% of them singletons. Together, the top ten hold approximately 60% of the sample. Material: peripheral blood. The receptor set was obtained from a woman of 80 years or more with acute or convalescent COVID-19.

The rearrangement joins TRBV30 to TRBJ1-2; TRBD1 matches at 7 bases. CDR1 and CDR2 (germline): GTSNPN, SVGIG (reference sequence). Trimming removed 2 bases from V and 8 bases from J; junction bases left unmatched: 8. The CDR3 contains 13 residues. CDR3 in DNA: TGTGCCTGGAGTCCCCGGGGACAGTCCGGCTACACCTTC. It specifies CAWSPRGQSGYTF.

The genes are TRBV4-3 and TRBJ2-5, with 11 bases aligning to TRBD2. Germline CDR1 LGHNA, CDR2 YSLEER. The junction had 10 bases not matched to a gene; V was cut back by 3 bases and J by 7 bases. This CDR3 spans 16 amino acids. The CDR3 nucleotides read TGCGCCAGCAGCCAGATCCGGACTAGCGGGCGGGGGACCCAGTACTTC. Its protein product is CASSQIRTSGRGTQYF.

The chain carries TRBV19 and TRBJ2-1; 13 bases line up with TRBD2. V was clipped by 5 bases and J by 7 bases; unmatched bases: 2. This CDR3 comprises 14 residues. Germline V gives CDR1 LNHDA, CDR2 SQIVND (reference sequence). In DNA form, the CDR3 reads TGTGCCAGTAGTCCGGGACTAGCGGGGAATGAGCAGTTCTTC. Amino acid sequence: CASSPGLAGNEQFF.

This clone was seen a single time. The V call is TRBV6-5, the J call TRBJ1-1; TRBD1 might be the D (6 bases). The CDR3 loop spans 16 amino acids. The germline CDR1 and CDR2 sequences are MNHEY and SVGAGI. V was shortened by 2 bases and J by 1 base, with 14 bases between the two germline ends. CDR3 protein: CASSYPKGRGNTEAFF. The CDR3 DNA reads as TGTGCCAGCAGTTACCCGAAAGGCAGGGGGAACACTGAAGCTTTCTTT.

Only one count was recorded for this clone. This sequence joins TRBV9 and TRBJ2-1, with D possibly being TRBD2 (5 bases). Germline CDR1 SGDLS, CDR2 YYNGEE. Trimming removed 0 bases from V and 0 bases from J, with 10 bases in between. This CDR3 is 16 amino acids long. The CDR3 DNA sequence: TGTGCCAGCAGCGTAGGTCCTAGCCGCTCCTACAATGAGCAGTTCTTC. It specifies CASSVGPSRSYNEQFF.

This chain uses TRBV27 with TRBJ2-7, with a possible D match to TRBD2 (5 bases). The V gene's germline CDR1 is MNHEY and CDR2 SMNVEV (reference sequence). Trimming stripped 4 bases from V and 2 bases from J, with 18 bases between. This CDR3 contains 16 residues. For the CDR3, the DNA is TGTGCCAGCAGTTCGGATGTCGTTACCGGGACCTACGAGCAGTACTTC. It codes for CASSSDVVTGTYEQYF.

This chain connects TRBV5-4 to TRBJ1-1; D not resolved. V lost 2 bases and J 1 base, leaving 6 bases between the germline ends. CDR1 SGHNT and CDR2 YYREEE come from the germline V gene (reference sequence). The CDR3 sequence is 13 residues long. Written as DNA, the CDR3 is TGTGCCAGCAGCTTTCAGGCGAACACTGAAGCTTTCTTT. Translation: CASSFQANTEAFF.

This clone was detected only once. The chain is built from TRBV3-1 (or the pseudogene TRBV3-2) and TRBJ1-3, with D maybe TRBD1 (5 bases). CDR1 is LGHDT and CDR2 is YNNKEL in the germline V gene (reference sequence). V was pared by 4 bases and J by 4 bases, with 8 bases between. The CDR3 sequence is 13 residues long. Here the CDR3 reads CASSLRGGNTIYF. CDR3 DNA sequence: TGTGCCAGCAGCCTTAGGGGCGGAAACACCATATATTTT.

This clone has a handful of counts. V and J are TRBV6-2 or TRBV6-3 and TRBJ2-2; perhaps TRBD2 as D (6 bases). Germline V gene sequence: CDR1 MNHEY, CDR2 SVGEGT. Trimming left V 0 bases short and J 0 bases short, with 17 bases between. The CDR3 sequence is 19 residues long. The CDR3 region has the DNA TGTGCCAGCAGTTACTCGACCGATCCTAGCGACACGAACACCGGGGAGCTGTTTTTT. Translation: CASSYSTDPSDTNTGELFF.

This clone is a singleton in its sample. This chain connects TRBV2 to TRBJ2-1, with D unclear. CDR1 and CDR2 (germline): SNHLY, FYNNEI. V was pared by 8 bases and J by 0 bases, with 14 bases between. The length of the CDR3 is 15 residues. The CDR3 nucleotides read TGTGCCAGCCGACCGACATTGAGCTCCTACAATGAGCAGTTCTTC. This translates into CASRPTLSSYNEQFF.

The chain uses TRBV25-1 and TRBJ1-1, with TRBD1 matching over 7 bases. The CDR3 extends over 15 amino acids. J lost 5 bases, V lost 4 bases, and 10 bases had no gene match. Germline assignment: CDR1 MGHDK and CDR2 SYGVNS. CDR3 protein: CASSAPGTVSTEAFF. DNA of the CDR3: TGTGCCAGCAGTGCACCCGGGACAGTCAGTACTGAAGCTTTCTTT.

This chain links TRBV5-1 with TRBJ2-1, with D perhaps matching TRBD1 (6 bases). The CDR3 spans 14 residues. The germline V gene encodes CDR1 SGHRS and CDR2 YFSETQ. Deletions cut 4 bases from V and 3 bases from J, with 11 bases between. The CDR3 DNA sequence: TGCGCCAGCAGCACCGGGACACTCTACAATGAGCAGTTCTTC. Translating it yields CASSTGTLYNEQFF.

CDR3 in DNA: TGTGCCAGCTCACGAATCCGGGACAGTGAAGCTTTCTTT. Encoded protein: CASSRIRDSEAFF. The chain has TRBV18 and TRBJ1-1, with 7 bases identical to TRBD1. Germline V CDR1 and CDR2: KGHSH, LQKENI. Losses at the gene ends were 4 bases for V and 7 bases for J; bases not matched to a gene: 6. The CDR3 runs 13 residues.

The chain couples TRBV4-1 to TRBJ2-1, with TRBD2 identical over 9 bases. V lost 4 bases and J lost 3; bases outside the gene matches: 10. The length of the CDR3 is 17 residues. The germline V gene encodes CDR1 MGHRA and CDR2 YSYEKL. Written as DNA, the CDR3 is TGCGCCAGCAGCCCAGAGCCTAGCGGGGCCCTCTACAATGAGCAGTTCTTC. Its translation: CASSPEPSGALYNEQFF.

The chain joins TRBV18 to TRBJ1-2; D is uncertain. V was trimmed by 2 bases and J by 0 bases, leaving 10 bases between them. This CDR3 contains 15 residues. The germline V gene has CDR1 KGHSH and CDR2 LQKENI. CDR3 amino acids: CASSPGRDANYGYTF. In nucleotides, the CDR3 is TGTGCCAGCTCACCAGGACGGGATGCTAACTATGGCTACACCTTC.

The rearrangement joins TRBV7-9 to TRBJ2-7, with D possibly matching TRBD2 (6 bases). The CDR3 has 15 residues. Germline V gene data show CDR1 as SEHNR and CDR2 as FQNEAQ (reference sequence). Trimming left V 3 bases short and J 0 bases short, with 12 bases between. For the CDR3, the DNA is TGTGCCAGCAGCTTCACCGGGACTCGCTCCTACGAGCAGTACTTC. It translates to CASSFTGTRSYEQYF.

CDR3 DNA: TGTGCCAGCAGCTTAGCAGGACAGTCACAAGAGACCCAGTACTTC. Amino acids: CASSLAGQSQETQYF. This chain connects TRBV11-1 to TRBJ2-5; tentative D call: TRBD1 (6 bases). CDR3 size: 15 residues. Germline-derived CDR1 and CDR2 are SGHAT and FQDESV (reference sequence). Between the trimmed V and J ends, which lost 0 bases and 2 bases, there was a span of 10 bases.

This chain links TRBV19 with TRBJ1-1, with a possible D match to TRBD1 (5 bases). V lost 9 bases and J 1 base, leaving 12 bases between the germline ends. The CDR3 extends over 13 amino acids. Per germline, CDR1 LNHDA and CDR2 SQIVND (reference sequence). The CDR3 DNA is TGTGCCAGCGGAGTGACAGCGAACACTGAAGCTTTCTTT. Encoded protein: CASGVTANTEAFF. The full variable domain, with the rest looked up from reference TRBV19 and TRBJ1-1, is DGGITQSPKYLFRKEGQNVTLSCEQNLNHDAMYWYRQDPGQGLRLIYYSQIVNDFQKGDIAEGYSVSREKKESFPLTVTSAQKNPTAFYLCASGVTANTEAFFGQGTRLTVV.

This chain links TRBV21-1 with TRBJ1-6; the table names TRBD1, a call not compared with the DNA. TRBV21-1 is a documented pseudogene. The CDR3 covers 13 residues. The CDR3 is CASGTGENSPLHF. In DNA form, the CDR3 reads TGTGCCAGCGGGACAGGGGAGAATTCACCCCTCCACTTT.

This clone was picked up a small number of times. The chain links TRBV14 to TRBJ2-1; 8 bases align to TRBD2. J lost 9 bases, V lost 1 base, and 5 bases had no gene match. This CDR3 is built from 14 residues. Germline V CDR1 and CDR2: SGHDN, FVKESK. The CDR3 reads CASSQALTSAEQFF. CDR3 DNA: TGTGCCAGCAGCCAAGCGTTGACTAGCGCTGAGCAGTTCTTC.

The chain combines TRBV6-5 with TRBJ1-2; D is perhaps TRBD1 (6 bases). V lost 5 bases and J lost 6, with 16 bases in between. Germline values: CDR1 MNHEY, CDR2 SVGAGI. The CDR3 has 14 amino acids. The DNA for the CDR3 is TGTGCCAGCAGTCGCCGGGACATTCCCCATGGCTACACCTTC. It specifies CASSRRDIPHGYTF.

This chain uses TRBV4-2 with TRBJ1-1; D possibly corresponds to TRBD1 (6 bases). CDR1 is LGHNA, CDR2 YNFKEQ, per germline. With 0 bases removed from V and 2 bases from J, the gap between germline ends came to 10 bases. This CDR3 is built from 15 residues. CDR3 coding DNA: TGTGCCAGCAGCCAAGATCCCAGGGGAAACACTGAAGCTTTCTTT. Translation gives CASSQDPRGNTEAFF.